The sample holds one count of the clone carrying this TCR beta chain. V trimming: 4 bases; J trimming: 12 bases; junction bases outside the gene matches: 9. Germline V CDR1 and CDR2: SQVTM, ANQGSEA. CDR3 length equals 12 residues. This sample was included in a study of blood T cell repertoires in COVID-19. Study details: From the United States, Italy and Spain came samples of acute and convalescent COVID-19. PBMCs, B-cell-depleted T cells, or T cells provided the cDNA or gDNA that made up the material.

Seattle participants joined during active infection and were tracked over time. TCRdb's copy holds only in-frame clones and misses some; the assay was immunoSEQ multiplex PCR. The sample includes 150,000 to 250,000 clones, roughly 92% of them seen just once. The source material was peripheral blood. This TCR was recovered from a man aged 30-40 years with COVID-19, enrolled during active disease. V and J are TRBV29-1 and TRBJ2-1; 7 bases map to TRBD2. Here the CDR3 DNA reads TGCAGCGTTGCCGGGACTAAAATTGGGCAGTTCTTC. Translating it yields CSVAGTKIGQFF.